This T cell receptor beta chain is drawn from a study of blood T cell repertoires in COVID-19. The protocol was immunoSEQ multiplex PCR, while the TCRdb copy is restricted to in-frame clones and leaves out a portion. Among 250,000 to 350,000 clones listed, about nine tenths were seen once. Deletions cut 9 bases from V and 4 bases from J, with 4 bases between. The germline gives CDR1 LNHDA, CDR2 SQIVND (reference sequence). This CDR3 comprises 10 residues. Sequencing was done on a sample of PBMCs or T cells enriched from blood (not recorded which). V and J are TRBV19 and TRBJ1-5, with D hard to call. This receptor was taken from a young woman who had recovered from COVID-19. CDR3 coding DNA: TGTGCCAGCTCGAATCAGCCCCAGCATTTT. Protein sequence: CASSNQPQHF. Filled out from reference TRBV19 and TRBJ1-5, the complete variable domain reads DGGITQSPKYLFRKEGQNVTLSCEQNLNHDAMYWYRQDPGQGLRLIYYSQIVNDFQKGDIAEGYSVSREKKESFPLTVTSAQKNPTAFYLCASSNQPQHFGDGTRLSIL.